The present TCR beta chain was sequenced within a study of blood T cell repertoires in COVID-19. Overall study: In each case, the material was cDNA or gDNA derived from T cells, B-cell-depleted T cells, or PBMCs.

In the authors' workflow: Nucleated cell counts were estimated from reference gene primer amplification. Clones were read by immunoSEQ multiplex PCR, and TCRdb kept only the in-frame ones, dropping some. V, J and clone size are those of that table, while D and trimming were read from the DNA. The table lists tens of thousands of clones, 85% to 95% of them singletons. The specimen was peripheral blood. This clonotype originated in a man aged 45-60 years with acute or convalescent COVID-19.

CDR3 bases: TGTGCCAGCAGCTCGGGACAGACTAGCACAGATACGCAGTATTTT. Translating gives CASSSGQTSTDTQYF. This chain connects TRBV7-9 to TRBJ2-3, with 7 nucleotides matching TRBD1. This CDR3 comprises 15 residues. Unmatched junction bases numbered 4, after V lost 4 bases and J lost 0 bases. The germline V gene encodes CDR1 SEHNR and CDR2 FQNEAQ (reference sequence).